The clone carrying this T cell receptor (beta chain) was seen a handful of times. What it binds is not known. V was pared by 7 bases and J by 5 bases, with 8 bases of the junction left unmatched. The CDR3 has 14 residues. The germline V gene encodes CDR1 SNHLY and CDR2 FYNNEI. The data derive from a study of cytomegalovirus exposure and HLA in healthy donors. General study findings and limits: Productive status was seen about 87% or about 30% of the time for most TCR beta V segments in an earlier analysis. By a later analysis, the bulk of CMV-associated TCR beta chains appeared HLA-restricted.

The PCR ran on 60 Vbeta and 13 Jbeta primers. Sequenced by immunoSEQ multiplex PCR; TCRdb stores in-frame clones only, minus some. This table has 150,000 to 200,000 clones, approximately 84% appearing once. The chain couples TRBV2 to TRBJ2-7; the match to TRBD1 covers 10 bases. The receptor was isolated from a woman between 35 and 50 years old in good health and CMV-seropositive. The source material was PBMCs. CDR3 loop: CASTRDRGGNEQYF. The CDR3 DNA is TGTGCCAGCACCCGGGACAGGGGAGGGAACGAGCAGTACTTC. Full variable domain (remainder filled in from reference TRBV2 and TRBJ2-7): EPEVTQTPSHQVTQMGQEVILRCVPISNHLYFYWYRQILGQKVEFLVSFYNNEISEKSEIFDDQFSVERPDGSNFTLKIRSTKLEDSAMYFCASTRDRGGNEQYFGPGTRLTVT.